This is a list of T cell receptor beta chains from one sample in a study of T cells in Graves' hyperthyroidism and ophthalmopathy. A single record per CDR3 protein comes from TCRdb applying MiXCR to the multiplex PCR reads. The sample holds about 300,000 distinct CDR3 sequences; roughly 15% are singletons and the top ten take 33%. Sequencing was performed on blood. All receptors come from a man younger than 45 with Graves' hyperthyroidism. Each CDR3 is given with its conserved first and last residue.

v_gene | CDR3aa
TRBV5-4 | CASRLWGRSYEQYF
TRBV11-2 | CASSLNPDRGYNEQFF
TRBV7-9 | CASSPGGRMEAFF
TRBV10-3 | CAIRQSGELFF
TRBV12-3/TRBV12-4 | CASRPPTGVGGDEQFF
TRBV30 | CAWSVGGSKYEQFF
TRBV11-3 | CASSYGVTNEQFF
TRBV5-1 | CASQAGAYEQYF
TRBV6-2/TRBV6-3 | CASSYRVPDIQYF
TRBV12-3/TRBV12-4 | CASSERTSGYEQYF
TRBV13 | CASSFPTEAFF
TRBV20-1 | CSARQGVETQYF
TRBV29-1 | CSVDQPASTSGHEQFF
TRBV3-1 | CASSQMKSSYNSPLHF
TRBV25-1 | CASSEWEEVETQYF
TRBV5-6 | CASSSGTSGTSSTDTQYF
TRBV7-9 | CASSLVGDADTQYF
TRBV6-2/TRBV6-3 | CASSYGVENTEAFF
TRBV11-2 | CASSLVSGHYGYTF
TRBV5-1 | CASSEDRPRETQYF
TRBV25-1 | CASSGGQGREQFF
TRBV7-9 | CASSLARGRTDTQYF
TRBV18 | CASSPLVQTVETQYF
TRBV6-5 | CASSYLLQGRYGYTF
TRBV28 | CASSRDHSFTGELFF
TRBV3-1 | CASSRTAGHGEAFF
TRBV7-3 | CASSRGTAETQYF
TRBV2 | CASSELTTGNSPLHF
TRBV20-1 | CSAGQGAYNEQFF
TRBV5-1 | CASSFTPLDWRNIREQFF
TRBV7-2 | CASSPDGLRSGNTIYF
TRBV28 | CASSFSAMTGSYEQYF
TRBV6-1 | CASSEIAGGTGELFF
TRBV20-1 | CSASPTSGRASNTGELFF
TRBV27 | CASSSVLPGLADSTDTQYF
TRBV2 | CASGSGTPEKLFF
TRBV20-1 | CSAQTGTVLYEQYF
TRBV2 | CASSELQGLDEQYF
TRBV24-1 | CATSDGLAFREQFF
TRBV12-3/TRBV12-4 | CASSSPGLAGGETQYF
TRBV10-1 | CASRGQGGTGELFF
TRBV15 | CATSRPTVSYEQYF
TRBV11-2 | CASSLVGPNSPLHF
TRBV3-1 | CASSQAASGTTGELFF